This passage covers 5 T cell receptor beta chains from one sample sequenced in a study of Ad26.COV2.S vaccination and SARS-CoV-2 variants. As for treatment: some 19 received Ad26.COV2.S at low or high dose, single or two shots; a few received placebo; per-sample allocation not given. Repertoires come from day 63 after the first vaccine or placebo injection. Assay used: immunoSEQ multiplex PCR; TCRdb lists only in-frame clones, some missing. Among about 480,000 clones, approximately 90% were seen once, and the ten largest hold around 13%. Sequences were derived from peripheral blood, sampled in a trial of Ad26.COV2.S vaccine versus placebo. The receptor set was obtained from a person between 18 and 65 years old who received the Ad26.COV2.S COVID-19 vaccine or a placebo.

CDR3 residues: CASSILAASTDTQYF. The CDR3 DNA follows: TGTGCCAGCAGCATTTTAGCGGCTAGCACAGATACGCAGTATTTT. This chain joins TRBV6-5 and TRBJ2-3, with D possibly being TRBD2 (6 bases). Germline V gene sequence: CDR1 MNHEY, CDR2 SVGAGI. There are 15 residues in the CDR3. V was clipped by 6 bases and J by 0 bases, with 13 bases between them.

J is TRBJ1-4 and V is TRBV9; 8 nucleotides align to TRBD1. With 4 bases clipped from V and 0 bases from J, the junction kept 5 bases outside the gene matches. Per germline, CDR1 SGDLS and CDR2 YYNGEE. The CDR3 runs 16 residues. The CDR3 spells CASSPRTGTTNEKLFF. The DNA of the CDR3 is TGTGCCAGCAGCCCAAGGACAGGGACAACTAATGAAAAACTGTTTTTT.

This clone was seen once. This rearrangement joins TRBV27 to TRBJ1-6, with D unresolved. Germline lookup yields CDR1 MNHEY and CDR2 SMNVEV (reference sequence). The ends were cut back, 0 bases at V and 11 bases at J, with 8 bases in the middle. This CDR3 has 13 amino acids. The CDR3 is CASSLSAGTPLHF. The CDR3 coding sequence is TGTGCCAGCAGTTTATCGGCGGGCACACCCCTCCACTTT.

V usage is TRBV30 and J usage is TRBJ2-5, with 8 bases fitting TRBD2. This CDR3 region has 15 residues. V was clipped by 3 bases and J by 5 bases; unmatched bases: 11. Germline CDR1 reads GTSNPN; CDR2 reads SVGIG (reference sequence). CDR3: CAWRAGLAGIETQYF. The CDR3 region has the DNA TGTGCCTGGAGAGCAGGACTAGCAGGAATTGAGACCCAGTACTTC. The variable domain in full, with the rest retrieved from reference TRBV30 and TRBJ2-5, is SQTIHQWPATLVQPVGSPLSLECTVEGTSNPNLYWYRQAAGRGLQLLFYSVGIGQISSEVPQNLSASRPQDRQFILSSKKLLLSDSGFYLCAWRAGLAGIETQYFGPGTRLLVL.

The chain is built from TRBV28 and TRBJ1-2, with D perhaps TRBD1 (5 bases). Trimming shortened V by 6 bases and J by 4 bases, and 12 bases separated the two germline ends. The CDR3 has 13 residues. Germline CDR1 MDHEN, CDR2 SYDVKM. The CDR3 spells CASSFSGTYGYTF. Here the CDR3 DNA reads TGTGCCAGCAGCTTTTCCGGGACCTATGGCTACACCTTC.